This TCR beta chain was sequenced for a study of shared clonotypes between healthy human individuals. Germline loops: CDR1 MGHRA, CDR2 YSYEKL. The CDR3 runs 15 residues. Trimming pared 4 bases from V and 6 bases from J, leaving 18 bases between. Terminally differentiated effector memory CD45RA+ cells were left out of the naive CD8 fraction, which was CD45RO-negative and positively selected for CCR7. The table came from immunoSEQ multiplex PCR; TCRdb's copy has only in-frame clones and leaves some out. The sample lists hundreds of thousands of clones, roughly 96% occurring once. Source material: naive CD8+ T cells sorted from blood. This chain connects TRBV4-1 to TRBJ1-1; D ambiguous. The TCR originated in a woman in her twenties or thirties in good health. The CDR3 is CASSLRFGESPEAFF. The CDR3 DNA reads as TGCGCCAGCAGCCTTCGATTTGGGGAGAGCCCTGAAGCTTTCTTT.